These 9 T cell receptor beta chains originate from one sample sequenced in a study of CD8 T cells in ankylosing spondylitis. TCRdb reprocessed the 5' RACE reads with MiXCR, giving one entry per CDR3 protein. The sample lists fewer than 350,000 distinct CDR3 sequences; roughly 12% were seen once. Input material: blood, either unsorted or a sorted T cell fraction (not recorded which). The receptors were sampled from a female donor with ankylosing spondylitis or in good health (not recorded which).

This clonotype was seen repeatedly, ten times or more. The rearrangement joins TRBV5-1 to TRBJ2-3, with D tentatively TRBD2 (5 bases). This CDR3 contains 15 residues. The germline CDR1 and CDR2 sequences are SGHRS and YFSETQ. V lost 4 bases and J 0 bases, leaving 12 bases between the germline ends. The CDR3 is CASSPSGPSTDTQYF. In DNA, the CDR3 is TGCGCCAGCAGCCCGAGCGGTCCTAGCACAGATACGCAGTATTTT.

This clonotype was recorded at least ten times. The chain has TRBV20-1 and TRBJ2-1; TRBD2 agrees at 7 bases. The CDR3 has 15 residues. Unmatched junction bases numbered 3, after V lost 1 base and J lost 0 bases. Germline assignment: CDR1 DFQATT and CDR2 SNEGSKA (reference sequence). The CDR3 DNA reads TGCAGTGCTAGAGGGGAGGGTTTCTCCTACAATGAGCAGTTCTTC. It translates to CSARGEGFSYNEQFF.

The rearrangement joins TRBV30 to TRBJ2-7; D is perhaps TRBD2 (6 bases). Per the germline V gene, CDR1 is GTSNPN and CDR2 is SVGIG (reference sequence). This CDR3 is 14 amino acids long. Trimming stripped 4 bases from V and 4 bases from J, with 17 bases between. DNA for the CDR3: TGTGCCTGGACCTTAGGAGGGCCTGTGTACGAGCAGTACTTC. This gives the protein CAWTLGGPVYEQYF.

This clonotype was counted ten times or more. This chain joins TRBV12-3 or TRBV12-4 and TRBJ2-2; 8 bases are a match to TRBD1. This CDR3 spans 17 amino acids. Unmatched junction bases numbered 6, after V lost 3 bases and J lost 0 bases. The CDR3 DNA is TGTGCCAGCAGTTTCGCCAGGGGGCTTTCGAACACCGGGGAGCTGTTTTTT. Amino acids: CASSFARGLSNTGELFF.

This clonotype was picked up many times. This chain uses TRBV5-1 with TRBJ2-1; D is unclear. Germline CDR1 is SGHRS and CDR2 is YFSETQ. The CDR3 covers 13 residues. Trimming left V 4 bases short and J 2 bases short, with 7 bases between. CDR3 region: CASSPQTYNEQFF. The CDR3 region has the DNA TGCGCCAGCAGCCCCCAGACCTACAATGAGCAGTTCTTC.

In this sample, this clonotype turned up many times. The V and J genes are TRBV5-1 and TRBJ2-5, with 10 positions matching TRBD1. V lost 0 bases, J lost 2 bases, and 4 bases stayed unmatched. The CDR3 runs 16 residues. Per germline, CDR1 SGHRS and CDR2 YFSETQ. The CDR3 loop is CASSLDLGQGQETQYF. The CDR3 DNA sequence: TGCGCCAGCAGCTTGGATCTGGGACAGGGGCAAGAGACCCAGTACTTC.

This rearrangement joins TRBV12-3 or TRBV12-4 to TRBJ2-1, with D perhaps assigned TRBD1 or TRBD2 (5 bases each). Between the trimmed V and J ends, which lost 2 bases and 15 bases, there was a span of 20 bases. The CDR3 has 14 amino acids. As DNA, the CDR3 is TGTGCCAGCAGTTTAAGTGGGACCTCGGGCCTAGGGTTCTTC. It yields the protein CASSLSGTSGLGFF.

This clonotype was picked up many times. The rearrangement joins TRBV5-1 to TRBJ1-4; 9 bases line up with TRBD1. The CDR3 is made up of 21 amino acids. The V and J ends lost 0 bases and 2 bases, in that order; junction bases with no gene match: 17. Germline V lookup: CDR1 SGHRS, CDR2 YFSETQ. The CDR3 DNA is TGCGCCAGCAGCTTGGATCTCGGCGTGGACAGGGGAGGCTTGACTAATGAAAAACTGTTTTTT. Residues: CASSLDLGVDRGGLTNEKLFF.

This clonotype is a singleton in its sample. It may be a read error: a sequence one base away is much more abundant. V and J are TRBV20-1 and TRBJ1-5; 8 bases align to TRBD1. CDR1 DFQATT and CDR2 SNEGSKA come from the germline V gene (reference sequence). The CDR3 has 16 amino acids. CDR3 DNA sequence: TGCAGTGCTAGACCCCGACAGGGGTGGAACAATCATCCCCAGCATTTT. Residues: CSARPRQGWNNHPQHF.